These T cell receptor beta chains were read from a single sample in a study of T cell repertoires in cytomegalovirus infection. TCRdb processed the reads anew with MiXCR; each CDR3 protein has one entry. This sample has roughly 100,000 distinct CDR3 sequences, with roughly 40% found just once. These receptors have no known antigen. Sequenced material: CD8+ T cells from cultured PBMCs, taken from culture after CMV antigen stimulation. Source of these receptors: a human donor in good health (CMV status not recorded). Some clones in this sample may be carry-over from other donors' samples. The CDR3 runs from the conserved cysteine through the conserved F or W. Fields, in order: J gene, V gene, CDR3 protein.

j_call: TRBJ1-3
v_call: TRBV6-1
cdr3_aa: CASAATLPSLSGNTIYF

j_call: TRBJ1-6
v_call: TRBV7-6
cdr3_aa: CASSRDTPTNSPLHF

j_call: TRBJ2-2
v_call: TRBV7-9
cdr3_aa: CASPRITWVNTGELFF

j_call: TRBJ2-2
v_call: TRBV12-3/TRBV12-4
cdr3_aa: CASSPWTATGELFF

j_call: TRBJ2-1
v_call: TRBV10-2
cdr3_aa: CASSESRGAGNEQFF

j_call: TRBJ2-7
v_call: TRBV25-1
cdr3_aa: CASSECGTGACEQYF

j_call: TRBJ1-1
v_call: TRBV7-6
cdr3_aa: CASSSTRVDRRNTEAFF

j_call: TRBJ1-5
v_call: TRBV19
cdr3_aa: CATHQGVRGRQPQHF

j_call: TRBJ1-2
v_call: TRBV6-5
cdr3_aa: CASTATGLHYGYTF

j_call: TRBJ2-5
v_call: TRBV6-5
cdr3_aa: CASRGGPIQETQYF

j_call: TRBJ2-7
v_call: TRBV12-3/TRBV12-4
cdr3_aa: CASSLSGNVEQYF

j_call: TRBJ1-2
v_call: TRBV6-1
cdr3_aa: CASKRTGGFYGYTF

j_call: TRBJ2-7
v_call: TRBV5-6
cdr3_aa: CASSTIRGYEQYF

j_call: TRBJ2-1
v_call: TRBV7-9
cdr3_aa: CASSLGLNEQFF

j_call: TRBJ2-3
v_call: TRBV12-3/TRBV12-4
cdr3_aa: CASSPQTPYTQYF

j_call: TRBJ2-7
v_call: TRBV5-4
cdr3_aa: CASSWTSGEQYF

j_call: TRBJ2-7
v_call: TRBV19
cdr3_aa: CASSLVGGSSYEQYF

j_call: TRBJ2-1
v_call: TRBV6-4
cdr3_aa: CASSGGGGGTNEQFF

j_call: TRBJ2-7
v_call: TRBV7-2
cdr3_aa: CASSFSSGGSYEQYF

j_call: TRBJ1-2
v_call: TRBV12-3/TRBV12-4
cdr3_aa: CASRPDNTYGYTF

j_call: TRBJ2-5
v_call: TRBV7-6
cdr3_aa: CATLRGEEETQYF

j_call: TRBJ1-1
v_call: TRBV6-2/TRBV6-3
cdr3_aa: CASSYRRGNTEAFF

j_call: TRBJ1-2
v_call: TRBV7-9
cdr3_aa: CASSPGQGGYGYTF

j_call: TRBJ1-1
v_call: TRBV6-1
cdr3_aa: CASKRGTEAFF